The 30 T cell receptor beta chains reported below all come from one sample, sequenced in a study of blood T cell repertoires in COVID-19. Method: immunoSEQ multiplex PCR; TCRdb's copy keeps in-frame clones and lacks some. The data show 50,000 or so clones, roughly four fifths seen once. Sequences were obtained from peripheral blood. The receptor set was obtained from a man in his 60s with active COVID-19.

V is TRBV5-1 and J is TRBJ1-1, with 9 bases identical to TRBD1. The germline V gene has CDR1 SGHRS and CDR2 YFSETQ. The CDR3 runs to 15 residues. Trimming took 0 bases from V and 5 from J; bases not matched to a gene: 5. The CDR3 loop is CASSLDRGPGTEAFF. The CDR3, as DNA: TGCGCCAGCAGCTTGGACAGGGGGCCGGGGACTGAAGCTTTCTTT.

CDR3 sequence: CASRQMGLPSYEQYF. CDR3 in DNA: TGCGCCAGCAGGCAAATGGGACTACCCTCCTACGAGCAGTACTTC. V is TRBV4-1 and J is TRBJ2-7; 7 nucleotides align to TRBD2. The V gene's germline CDR1 is MGHRA and CDR2 YSYEKL. The CDR3 runs 15 residues. V shed 6 bases and J 0 bases; nucleotides not matched to a gene: 8.

The CDR3 here is CASSLPGTGGKDEQFF. The DNA of the CDR3 is TGCGCCAGCAGCCTCCCCGGGACAGGGGGCAAGGATGAGCAGTTCTTC. The chain recombines TRBV5-1 with TRBJ2-1; 12 bases agree with TRBD1. The CDR3 is 16 residues long. With V trimmed by 4 bases and J by 8 bases, 10 bases remained unmatched. The V gene's germline CDR1 is SGHRS and CDR2 YFSETQ.

CDR3 nucleotide sequence: TGTGCCAGCAACCCTGGTCTAGCGGGAGAGACCCAGTACTTC. It translates to CASNPGLAGETQYF. The chain is built from TRBV6-5 and TRBJ2-5; TRBD2 matches 8 bases. In germline, CDR1 is MNHEY, CDR2 SVGAGI. The CDR3 covers 14 residues. The ends lost 7 bases at V and 4 bases at J; junction bases unmatched: 8.

A few counts support this clone. This chain links TRBV11-2 with TRBJ2-3; the match to TRBD1 covers 8 bases. CDR1 and CDR2 from the germline V gene are SGHAT and FQNNGV. The trim removed 5 bases at V and 2 bases at J, leaving 6 bases unmatched. There are 15 residues in the CDR3. This CDR3 reads CASSNGQGPTDTQYF. The CDR3 DNA sequence: TGTGCCAGCAGCAACGGACAGGGACCCACAGATACGCAGTATTTT.

V gene TRBV18 combines with J gene TRBJ2-7; D is unclear. This CDR3 contains 13 residues. Trimming shortened V by 2 bases and J by 6 bases, and 11 bases separated the two germline ends. From germline, CDR1 is KGHSH and CDR2 LQKENI. CDR3 DNA: TGTGCCAGCTCACCAGGTTCCAGATCCGAGCAGTACTTC. Protein: CASSPGSRSEQYF.

The V call is TRBV4-1, the J call TRBJ2-1, with 12 bases lining up with TRBD2. Germline V CDR1 and CDR2: MGHRA, YSYEKL. Losses at the gene ends were 1 base for V and 4 bases for J; bases not matched to a gene: 20. This CDR3 region has 22 residues. CDR3 loop: CASSQGGQGSPKTSGRYNEQFF. Written as DNA, the CDR3 is TGCGCCAGCAGCCAAGGGGGACAGGGGTCCCCTAAGACTAGCGGGAGATACAATGAGCAGTTCTTC.

The chain couples TRBV27 to TRBJ2-7; 9 nucleotides match TRBD1. Germline values: CDR1 MNHEY, CDR2 SMNVEV (reference sequence). After removal of 6 bases from V and 1 base from J, the junction contained 7 bases not matched to a gene. This CDR3 comprises 15 residues. The CDR3 region has the DNA TGTGCCAGCAGGAATACAGGGGGCATGTCCTACGAGCAGTACTTC. Translating it yields CASRNTGGMSYEQYF.

V usage is TRBV7-9 and J usage is TRBJ1-4; 9 bases match TRBD1. The CDR3 consists of 12 residues. Germline V lookup: CDR1 SEHNR, CDR2 FQNEAQ (reference sequence). V trimming: 8 bases; J trimming: 8 bases; junction bases outside the gene matches: 3. The CDR3 DNA follows: TGTGCCAGCGGGGACAGGGACGAAAAACTGTTTTTT. Amino acid sequence: CASGDRDEKLFF.

This sequence joins TRBV12-1 and TRBJ1-2. TRBV12-1 is a known pseudogene. The CDR3 contains 11 residues. The CDR3 DNA reads as TGTGCCAGCAGCTTCCCTCATGGCTACACCTTC. Its protein is CASSFPHGYTF.

This clone is a singleton in its sample. The V and J genes are TRBV28 and TRBJ2-3; 8 positions agree with TRBD2. Germline V gene lookup returns CDR1 MDHEN and CDR2 SYDVKM. The CDR3 loop spans 15 amino acids. V was pared by 7 bases and J by 4 bases, with 10 bases of the junction left unmatched. In nucleotides, the CDR3 is TGTGCCAGCACTCCTCGGGGGGGCCTCGCAGATACGCAGTATTTT. It is translated as CASTPRGGLADTQYF.

This chain joins TRBV19 and TRBJ2-2; 8 bases are shared with TRBD2. Per the germline V gene, CDR1 is LNHDA and CDR2 is SQIVND (reference sequence). This CDR3 has 17 amino acids. After removal of 4 bases from V and 0 bases from J, the junction contained 7 bases not matched to a gene. CDR3 in amino acids: CASSSGGLFANTGELFF. The CDR3, as DNA: TGTGCCAGTAGTAGCGGGGGGCTGTTCGCGAACACCGGGGAGCTGTTTTTT.

This chain's CDR3 is CASSLGQFYEQYF. As DNA, the CDR3 is TGTGCCAGCAGCCTGGGACAGTTCTACGAGCAGTACTTC. The V call is TRBV5-4, the J call TRBJ2-7, with 7 bases lining up with TRBD1. J lost 3 bases, V lost 4 bases, and 4 bases had no gene match. Germline V lookup: CDR1 SGHNT, CDR2 YYREEE (reference sequence). This CDR3 region has 13 residues.

This clone was found once. The V call is TRBV7-2, the J call TRBJ2-3; 8 bases map to TRBD2. V lost 1 base and J lost 12; bases outside the gene matches: 3. The CDR3 is 12 residues long. From germline, CDR1 is SGHTA and CDR2 FQGNSA. As DNA, the CDR3 is TGTGCCAGCAGCTTAGGACTAGCGTCTCAGTATTTT. Its translation is CASSLGLASQYF.

This clone was picked up a small number of times. This chain connects TRBV5-5 to TRBJ1-5; TRBD1 agrees at 8 bases. The trim removed 0 bases at V and 6 bases at J, leaving 5 bases unmatched. This CDR3 has 15 residues. Looked up from germline, CDR1 is SGHKS and CDR2 is YYEKEE (reference sequence). The CDR3 coding sequence is TGTGCCAGCAGCTTGGAGAGACAGGGGACTCAGCCCCAGCATTTT. Its translation is CASSLERQGTQPQHF. The full variable domain, in which reference TRBV5-5 and TRBJ1-5 provide the parts outside the CDR3, is DAGVTQSPTHLIKTRGQQVTLRCSPISGHKSVSWYQQVLGQGPQFIFQYYEKEERGRGNFPDRFSARQFPNYSSELNVNALLLGDSALYLCASSLERQGTQPQHFGDGTRLSIL.

The chain couples TRBV9 to TRBJ2-7, with 10 positions matching TRBD2. The V gene end was trimmed by 4 bases and the J gene end by 5 bases; junction bases not matched to a gene: 6. The CDR3 is 14 amino acids. Germline CDR1 and CDR2: SGDLS and YYNGEE. The CDR3 DNA reads as TGTGCCAGCAGCCTAGCGGGGGTTCTCGACGAGCAGTACTTC. The encoded protein is CASSLAGVLDEQYF.

This clone has only one observation. V gene TRBV5-6 combines with J gene TRBJ1-1; tentative D call: TRBD1 (5 bases). V was clipped by 0 bases and J by 1 base, with 7 bases between them. CDR3 length equals 14 residues. Germline V gene sequence: CDR1 SGHDT, CDR2 YYEEEE. The CDR3 DNA reads TGTGCCAGCAGCTTGGCGGGGGGGAACACTGAAGCTTTCTTT. Protein sequence: CASSLAGGNTEAFF.

The V call is TRBV1, the J call TRBJ2-3; TRBD2 is the table's D call, not checked against the DNA. TRBV1 is noted as a pseudogene. CDR3 length: 17 residues. The CDR3 DNA is TGCACCAGCAGTCAACCGACTAGCGGGGGGTGGCCAGATACGCAGTATTTT. Translating gives CTSSQPTSGGWPDTQYF.

The chain carries TRBV6-5 and TRBJ1-5; TRBD1 is a possible D gene (5 bases). This CDR3 is 13 amino acids long. Deletions cut 2 bases from V and 7 bases from J, with 9 bases between. Germline lookup yields CDR1 MNHEY and CDR2 SVGAGI. CDR3 coding DNA: TGTGCCAGCAGTTACAGGGGCGGACAGCCCCAGCATTTT. Its translation is CASSYRGGQPQHF.

This sequence joins TRBV28 and TRBJ2-2; 9 positions agree with TRBD1. Trimming at V came to 5 bases and at J to 4 bases, leaving 5 bases not matched to a gene. Germline values: CDR1 MDHEN, CDR2 SYDVKM. This CDR3 spans 15 amino acids. The CDR3 nucleotides read TGTGCCAGCAGTGCCTGGGACAGGGCCACCGGGGAGCTGTTTTTT. Protein sequence: CASSAWDRATGELFF.

The chain has TRBV7-3 and TRBJ2-1; 8 bases are a match to TRBD2. Germline values: CDR1 SGHTA, CDR2 FQGTGA. The trim removed 1 base at V and 5 bases at J, leaving 4 bases unmatched. The CDR3 totals 15 residues. Here the CDR3 reads CASSLNIAGHNEQFF. CDR3 in DNA: TGTGCCAGCAGCTTAAACATAGCGGGACACAATGAGCAGTTCTTC.

This sequence joins TRBV6-1 and TRBJ1-2; 9 bases align to TRBD1. CDR1 is MNHNS and CDR2 is SASEGT in the germline V gene. The CDR3 consists of 15 residues. J gave up 8 bases and V 3 bases, and 10 bases lay outside the gene matches. This CDR3 reads CASSEAGQGHRGYTF. The CDR3 DNA follows: TGTGCCAGCAGTGAGGCGGGACAGGGACATAGGGGCTACACCTTC.

This sequence joins TRBV29-1 and TRBJ2-3; the match to TRBD2 covers 8 bases. With 5 bases clipped from V and 2 bases from J, the junction kept 6 bases outside the gene matches. CDR1 and CDR2 from the germline V gene are SQVTM and ANQGSEA. The CDR3 runs 14 residues. CDR3 loop: CSVTLSGNTDTQYF. In nucleotides, the CDR3 is TGCAGCGTTACCCTTAGCGGGAACACAGATACGCAGTATTTT.

This chain joins TRBV9 and TRBJ1-2, with 10 nucleotides matching TRBD1. V lost 0 bases to trimming and J lost 1 base; unmatched junction nucleotides: 9. CDR3 size: 18 residues. Germline V gene sequence: CDR1 SGDLS, CDR2 YYNGEE. The CDR3: CASSVGGQGTSLNYGYTF. Written as DNA, the CDR3 is TGTGCCAGCAGCGTAGGGGGACAGGGGACCTCCCTTAACTATGGCTACACCTTC. The entire variable domain, with the rest obtained from reference TRBV9 and TRBJ1-2, is as follows: DSGVTQTPKHLITATGQRVTLRCSPRSGDLSVYWYQQSLDQGLQFLIQYYNGEERAKGNILERFSAQQFPDLHSELNLSSLELGDSALYFCASSVGGQGTSLNYGYTFGSGTRLTVV.

The sample holds one count of this clone. J is TRBJ2-5 and V is TRBV27, with TRBD1 matching over 7 bases. The length of the CDR3 is 16 residues. With 5 bases clipped from V and 5 bases from J, the junction kept 14 bases outside the gene matches. Germline V gene lookup returns CDR1 MNHEY and CDR2 SMNVEV (reference sequence). For the CDR3, the DNA is TGTGCCAGCAGTCCGGGACAGCGCCCGAAGGCGGAGACCCAGTACTTC. Its translation: CASSPGQRPKAETQYF.

DNA of the CDR3: TGTGCCAGCAGCACTAGCGGGGGGGCCGGAGAGACCCAGTACTTC. This encodes CASSTSGGAGETQYF. The rearrangement joins TRBV7-2 to TRBJ2-5; 13 bases line up with TRBD2. This CDR3 is built from 15 residues. With 5 bases clipped from V and 4 bases from J, the junction kept 4 bases outside the gene matches. From germline, CDR1 is SGHTA and CDR2 FQGNSA.

The chain is built from TRBV28 and TRBJ2-5; perhaps TRBD1 as D (7 bases). Germline V gene sequence: CDR1 MDHEN, CDR2 SYDVKM. Trimming removed 6 bases from V and 5 bases from J, with 13 bases in between. This CDR3 has 13 residues. In nucleotides, the CDR3 is TGTGCCAGCAGGGAACAGGGGAGGGAGACCCAGTACTTC. This gives the protein CASREQGRETQYF. The variable domain in full, with the rest retrieved from reference TRBV28 and TRBJ2-5, is DVKVTQSSRYLVKRTGEKVFLECVQDMDHENMFWYRQDPGLGLRLIYFSYDVKMKEKGDIPEGYSVSREKKERFSLILESASTNQTSMYLCASREQGRETQYFGPGTRLLVL.

V gene TRBV6-2 or TRBV6-3 combines with J gene TRBJ2-6, with D possibly TRBD2 on 6 matching bases. In germline, CDR1 is MNHEY, CDR2 SVGEGT. Trimming shortened V by 3 bases and J by 1 base, and 25 bases separated the two germline ends. The CDR3 contains 21 residues. CDR3 nucleotide sequence: TGTGCCAGCAGTTATGAGGAGTTGGCGACTAGGATCTTTTCTGGGGCCAACGTCCTGACTTTC. Translating gives CASSYEELATRIFSGANVLTF.

This clone showed up just once. The chain is built from TRBV6-5 and TRBJ1-5, with D perhaps matching TRBD1 (5 bases). The CDR3 is made up of 15 amino acids. The germline gives CDR1 MNHEY, CDR2 SVGAGI. The V and J ends lost 6 bases and 3 bases respectively, with 15 bases between them. The CDR3 nucleotides are TGTGCCAGCAGACGGACACGAACCACCAATCAGCCCCAGCATTTT. Protein sequence: CASRRTRTTNQPQHF.

The chain recombines TRBV3-1 (or the pseudogene TRBV3-2) with TRBJ2-1; D ambiguous. Germline CDR1 and CDR2: LGHDT and YNNKEL (reference sequence). The CDR3 is 18 residues long. The V gene lost 4 bases and the J gene lost 0 bases, with 19 bases spanning the gap. The DNA for the CDR3 is TGTGCCAGCAGCCCTCCCCCCAAATCCCTTAGCTCCTACAATGAGCAGTTCTTC. This codes for CASSPPPKSLSSYNEQFF.